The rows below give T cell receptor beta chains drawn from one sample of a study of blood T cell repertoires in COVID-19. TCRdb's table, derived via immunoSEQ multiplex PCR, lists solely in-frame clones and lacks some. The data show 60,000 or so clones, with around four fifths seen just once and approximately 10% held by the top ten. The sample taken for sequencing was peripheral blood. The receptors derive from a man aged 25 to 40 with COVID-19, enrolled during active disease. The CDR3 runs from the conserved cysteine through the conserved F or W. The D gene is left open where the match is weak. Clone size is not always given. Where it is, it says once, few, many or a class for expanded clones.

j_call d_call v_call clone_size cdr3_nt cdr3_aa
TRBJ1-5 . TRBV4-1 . TGCGCCAGCAGCCAAGACAGGGGTAACAATCAGCCCCAGCATTTT CASSQDRGNNQPQHF
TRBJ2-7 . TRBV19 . TGTGCCAGTAGTATAGAACCCCCCAGGTGCTACGAGCAGTACTTC CASSIEPPRCYEQYF
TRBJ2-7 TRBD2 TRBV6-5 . TGTGCCAGCAGTTTGGTCGGGGGGGATGACTCCTACGAGCAGTACTTC CASSLVGGDDSYEQYF
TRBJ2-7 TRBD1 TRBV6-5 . TGTGCCAGCAGTTACCCTGGACAGGCCTCCGCCTACGAGCAGTACTTC CASSYPGQASAYEQYF
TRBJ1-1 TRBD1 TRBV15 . TGTGCCACCACTTTAAACAGGGGGGTGAACACTGAAGCTTTCTTT CATTLNRGVNTEAFF
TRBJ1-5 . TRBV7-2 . TGTGCCAGCAGCTTCACAGACGGGACCCAGCATTTT CASSFTDGTQHF
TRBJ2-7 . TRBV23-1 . TGCGCCAGCAGTCACAATTGGCGACAGGACTCCTACGAGCAGTACTTC CASSHNWRQDSYEQYF
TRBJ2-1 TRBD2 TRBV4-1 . TGCGCCAGCAGCCAAGAGCCTAGCGGAGGGAATGAGCAGTTCTTC CASSQEPSGGNEQFF
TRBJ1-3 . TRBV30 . TGTGCCTGGAGTCTACCACGTGGGAGAGGAAACACCATATATTTT CAWSLPRGRGNTIYF
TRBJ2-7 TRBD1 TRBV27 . TGTGCCAGCAGACGGGGACAGGGAAGCTCCTACGAGCAGTACTTC CASRRGQGSSYEQYF
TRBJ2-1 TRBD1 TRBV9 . TGTGCCAGCAGCGGGGGGACAGCACAAGTGCAGTTCTTC CASSGGTAQVQFF
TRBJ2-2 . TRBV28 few TGTGCCAGCAAGTTAACCTCGACTGTCCGGCGAGGTCCCGGGGAGCTGTTTTTT CASKLTSTVRRGPGELFF
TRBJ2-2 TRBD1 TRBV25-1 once TGTGCCAGCAGTGCGGGGACAGCACCGGGGGAGCTGTTTTTT CASSAGTAPGELFF
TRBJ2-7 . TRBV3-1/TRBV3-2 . TGTGCCAGCAGCCGAAACTTCTACGAGCAGTACTTC CASSRNFYEQYF
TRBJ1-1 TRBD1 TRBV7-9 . TGTGCCAGCAGCAGGGACAGGGACACTGAAGCTTTCTTT CASSRDRDTEAFF
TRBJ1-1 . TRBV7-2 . TGTGCCAGCAGCCCTACGACCGGGGGGAACACTGAAGCTTTCTTT CASSPTTGGNTEAFF
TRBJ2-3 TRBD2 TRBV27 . TGTGCCAGCCGGTTTCTAGCGGCCACAGATACGCAGTATTTT CASRFLAATDTQYF
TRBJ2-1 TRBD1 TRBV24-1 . TGTGCCACCAGTGATCCACAGGGGGTCAACAATGAGCAGTTCTTC CATSDPQGVNNEQFF
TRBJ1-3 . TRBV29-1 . TGCAGCGTCGCCGGACAGCTAGGCTCTGGAAACACCATATATTTT CSVAGQLGSGNTIYF
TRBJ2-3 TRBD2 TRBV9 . TGTGCCAGCAGCGTAGGGCTAGCGGGCACAGATACGCAGTATTTT CASSVGLAGTDTQYF
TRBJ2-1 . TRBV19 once TGTGCCAGTAGTATCGGTGGAGGGATCGATGAGCAGTTCTTC CASSIGGGIDEQFF
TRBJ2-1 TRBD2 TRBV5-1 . TGCGCCAGCAGCTCCCCTAGCGGGCTCAATGAGCAGTTCTTC CASSSPSGLNEQFF
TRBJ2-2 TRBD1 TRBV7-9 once TGTGCCAGCATAACGGGGACAGGGGGTACCGGGGAGCTGTTTTTT CASITGTGGTGELFF
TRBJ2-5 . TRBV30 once TGTGCCTGGAGGGGGCGACACACACAAGAGACCCAGTACTTC CAWRGRHTQETQYF
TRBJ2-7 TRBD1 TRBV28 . TGTGCCAGCAGCACCACAGGGGGCACCGGTTACGAGCAGTACTTC CASSTTGGTGYEQYF